A selection of T cell receptor beta chains follows, all from one sample in a study of control samples from healthy donors and cancer patients. The protocol was immunoSEQ multiplex PCR, while the TCRdb copy is restricted to in-frame clones and leaves out a portion. This repertoire shows roughly 80,000 clones, nearly 90% found once; its top ten account for 5.5% to 7%. Sequencing used blood. These receptors were obtained from a man aged 50-60 years in good health. The CDR3 runs from the conserved cysteine through the conserved F or W. The order of the fields is J gene, V gene, CDR3 protein.

>TRBJ2-7|TRBV4-1
CASSQEGTGFREQYF
>TRBJ2-1|TRBV30
CAWTSGTSSYNEQFF
>TRBJ1-2|TRBV9
CASRGTGGHYGYTF
>TRBJ2-2|TRBV7-8
CASSPFAGTNTGELFF
>TRBJ1-6|TRBV2
CASSEARTGNSPLHF
>TRBJ2-5|TRBV12-5
CASGEGETQYF
>TRBJ2-5|TRBV18
CASSLSGAKGETQYF
>TRBJ1-6|TRBV2
CASSEAGSYNSPLHF
>TRBJ2-1|TRBV5-4
CASSLGRLGYNEQFF
>TRBJ1-5|TRBV7-6
CASSLGAGSDQPQHF
>TRBJ1-6|TRBV2
CASTQGRGGNSPLHF
>TRBJ1-2|TRBV5-1
CASSLDTGVGYGYTF
>TRBJ1-2|TRBV5-4
CASSLRGAYGYTF
>TRBJ2-1|TRBV18
CASSAILLAGGDDEQFF
>TRBJ1-6|TRBV5-1
CASSLGQGQNSPLHF
>TRBJ1-1|TRBV19
CASSIDLSRHWNTEAFF
>TRBJ2-6|TRBV5-1
CASTGQTLGANVLTF